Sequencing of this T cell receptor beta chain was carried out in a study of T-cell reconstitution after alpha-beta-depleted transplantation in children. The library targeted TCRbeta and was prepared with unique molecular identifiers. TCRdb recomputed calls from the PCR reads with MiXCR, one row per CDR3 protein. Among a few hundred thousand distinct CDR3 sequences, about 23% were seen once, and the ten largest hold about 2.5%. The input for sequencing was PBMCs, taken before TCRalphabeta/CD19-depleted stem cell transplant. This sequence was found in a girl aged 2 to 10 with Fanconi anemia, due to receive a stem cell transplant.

Written as DNA, the CDR3 is TGTGCCAGCAGTTTAGTAGTGGAGAACACTGAAGCTTTCTTT. Amino acid sequence: CASSLVVENTEAFF. The J gene is TRBJ1-1, the V gene TRBV28; D not resolved. The CDR3 sequence is 14 residues long. From germline, CDR1 is MDHEN and CDR2 SYDVKM. V lost 2 bases and J lost 1, with 8 bases in between.